This passage covers 22 T cell receptor beta chains from one sample sequenced in a study of blood T cell repertoires in COVID-19. Some clones are missing from TCRdb's copy, which holds only in-frame ones; the method was immunoSEQ multiplex PCR. There are around 250,000 clones in the sample; around 90% occur only once, and roughly 10% lies in the top ten. The specimen sequenced was peripheral blood. These receptors all come from a woman in her 70s with COVID-19, enrolled during active disease.

The chain has TRBV19 and TRBJ2-5; 8 bases are shared with TRBD1. CDR3 size: 13 residues. Germline-derived CDR1 and CDR2 are LNHDA and SQIVND (reference sequence). V shed 9 bases and J 5 bases; nucleotides not matched to a gene: 8. For the CDR3, the DNA is TGTGCCAGCGCGAGGACAGGGATTGAGACCCAGTACTTC. Protein: CASARTGIETQYF. The full variable domain, with the rest looked up from reference TRBV19 and TRBJ2-5, is DGGITQSPKYLFRKEGQNVTLSCEQNLNHDAMYWYRQDPGQGLRLIYYSQIVNDFQKGDIAEGYSVSREKKESFPLTVTSAQKNPTAFYLCASARTGIETQYFGPGTRLLVL.

The V call is TRBV19, the J call TRBJ1-3; D gene uncertain. Trimming shortened V by 7 bases and J by 2 bases, and 12 bases separated the two germline ends. This CDR3 contains 14 residues. Germline V lookup: CDR1 LNHDA, CDR2 SQIVND (reference sequence). The CDR3 sequence: CASIEFATGNTIYF. CDR3 sequence (DNA): TGTGCCAGTATCGAGTTTGCCACTGGAAACACCATATATTTT.

This clone has a single count. This chain links TRBV28 with TRBJ2-6, with D perhaps TRBD1 (5 bases). CDR3 length: 17 amino acids. The V end lost 6 bases, the J end lost 0 bases, and 15 bases lay between the germline ends. The germline V gene has CDR1 MDHEN and CDR2 SYDVKM. CDR3 nucleotide sequence: TGTGCCAGCAGGTCGGGCAGGGCCTCCTCTGGGGCCAACGTCCTGACTTTC. This translates into CASRSGRASSGANVLTF.

The chain couples TRBV3-1 (or the pseudogene TRBV3-2) to TRBJ1-1; unclear D gene. The CDR3 length is 11 residues. CDR1 and CDR2 (germline): LGHDT, YNNKEL (reference sequence). Trimming removed 3 bases at V and 7 bases at J, with 6 bases between. CDR3 coding DNA: TGTGCCAGCAGCCAGCGACATGAAGCTTTCTTT. Protein sequence: CASSQRHEAFF.

The rearrangement uses TRBV5-6 and TRBJ1-2; TRBD1 matches 9 bases. There are 17 residues in the CDR3. The germline V gene has CDR1 SGHDT and CDR2 YYEEEE. J lost 4 bases, V lost 6 bases, and 16 bases had no gene match. This CDR3 reads CASIELSSDRGGYGYTF. The CDR3, as DNA: TGTGCCAGCATCGAACTATCCTCGGACAGGGGAGGCTATGGCTACACCTTC. The full variable domain, its missing parts supplied by reference TRBV5-6 and TRBJ1-2, is DAGVTQSPTHLIKTRGQQVTLRCSPKSGHDTVSWYQQALGQGPQFIFQYYEEEERQRGNFPDRFSGHQFPNYSSELNVNALLLGDSALYLCASIELSSDRGGYGYTFGSGTRLTVV.

V and J are TRBV5-1 and TRBJ2-7, with TRBD2 as a possible D gene (6 bases). Trimming removed 1 base at V and 7 bases at J, with 12 bases between. Germline V CDR1 and CDR2: SGHRS, YFSETQ. The CDR3 sequence is 13 residues long. This chain's CDR3 is CASSLSGEGEQYF. In nucleotides, the CDR3 is TGCGCCAGCAGCTTGTCGGGAGAGGGGGAGCAGTACTTC. Based on the CDR3 plus reference TRBV5-1 and TRBJ2-7, the full variable domain is KAGVTQTPRYLIKTRGQQVTLSCSPISGHRSVSWYQQTPGQGLQFLFEYFSETQRNKGNFPGRFSGRQFSNSRSEMNVSTLELGDSALYLCASSLSGEGEQYFGPGTRLTVT.

The rearrangement uses TRBV6-5 and TRBJ2-1; D perhaps matches TRBD2 (6 bases). V was pared by 7 bases and J by 10 bases, with 14 bases between. CDR1 and CDR2 from the germline V gene are MNHEY and SVGAGI. This CDR3 has 12 residues. CDR3 region: CASTPLGGEQFF. CDR3 bases: TGTGCCAGCACCCCCCTGGGGGGAGAGCAGTTCTTC.

The chain is built from TRBV6-4 and TRBJ1-5, with D perhaps matching TRBD1 (5 bases). The CDR3 runs 14 residues. Per the germline V gene, CDR1 is MRHNA and CDR2 is SNTAGT. The germline V and J ends were trimmed by 4 bases and 2 bases, with 9 bases remaining between them. The CDR3 coding sequence is TGTGCCAGCAGTGTTGACAGCGGCAATCAGCCCCAGCATTTT. This translates into CASSVDSGNQPQHF.

In this sample, this clone turned up a few times. The chain is built from TRBV10-3 and TRBJ1-1; no reliable D call. CDR3 length: 14 residues. Germline V gene lookup returns CDR1 ENHRY and CDR2 SYGVKD. The V gene lost 7 bases and the J gene lost 4 bases, with 16 bases spanning the gap. This CDR3 is CAIKILGEGTEAFF. In nucleotides, the CDR3 is TGTGCCATCAAGATCCTCGGGGAGGGCACTGAAGCTTTCTTT.

The chain employs TRBV10-3 and TRBJ2-7, with D tentatively TRBD2 (6 bases). The CDR3 is 14 residues long. From germline, CDR1 is ENHRY and CDR2 SYGVKD. Trimming stripped 0 bases from V and 2 bases from J, with 8 bases between. CDR3 amino acids: CAISESRGPYEQYF. The CDR3 DNA is TGTGCCATCAGTGAGTCGCGGGGACCCTACGAGCAGTACTTC.

This rearrangement joins TRBV6-5 to TRBJ1-2; 8 nucleotides agree with TRBD1. Germline-derived CDR1 and CDR2 are MNHEY and SVGAGI. This CDR3 is 14 amino acids long. The trim removed 6 bases at V and 5 bases at J, leaving 8 bases unmatched. CDR3 DNA sequence: TGTGCCAGCAGACCAAACAGGGGGGGGTATGGCTACACCTTC. It codes for CASRPNRGGYGYTF.

This chain uses TRBV30 with TRBJ2-1, with 9 bases matching TRBD1. The junction had 0 bases not matched to a gene; V was cut back by 3 bases and J by 6 bases. Per germline, CDR1 GTSNPN and CDR2 SVGIG (reference sequence). The CDR3 is 12 residues long. DNA of the CDR3: TGTGCCTGGAGGACAGGGGGCAATGAGCAGTTCTTC. It specifies CAWRTGGNEQFF.

The chain has TRBV6-5 and TRBJ1-1; 7 bases are shared with TRBD1. The V and J ends lost 0 bases and 3 bases, in that order; junction bases with no gene match: 1. The CDR3 sequence is 14 residues long. Germline V gene data show CDR1 as MNHEY and CDR2 as SVGAGI. DNA for the CDR3: TGTGCCAGCAGTTACTCCGGGACAGACACTGAAGCTTTCTTT. Translating gives CASSYSGTDTEAFF.

Concerning this clone: Additional DNA sequences in this sample encode the identical CDR3. The chain links TRBV27 to TRBJ2-1, with 10 bases fitting TRBD2. Germline V lookup: CDR1 MNHEY, CDR2 SMNVEV (reference sequence). Unmatched junction bases numbered 4, after V lost 7 bases and J lost 4 bases. This CDR3 comprises 14 residues. The CDR3 sequence is CASTAGGPYNEQFF. CDR3 sequence (DNA): TGTGCCAGCACAGCGGGAGGGCCTTACAATGAGCAGTTCTTC.

This chain uses TRBV9 with TRBJ2-3; 10 bases fit TRBD2. CDR3 length equals 16 residues. The ends lost 2 bases at V and 1 base at J; junction bases unmatched: 4. In germline, CDR1 is SGDLS, CDR2 YYNGEE. CDR3 sequence reads: CASSVFLAGGTDTQYF. As DNA, the CDR3 is TGTGCCAGCAGCGTTTTTCTAGCGGGAGGCACAGATACGCAGTATTTT. Looking up the rest from reference TRBV9 and TRBJ2-3 gives the full variable domain: DSGVTQTPKHLITATGQRVTLRCSPRSGDLSVYWYQQSLDQGLQFLIQYYNGEERAKGNILERFSAQQFPDLHSELNLSSLELGDSALYFCASSVFLAGGTDTQYFGPGTRLTVL.

J is TRBJ2-5 and V is TRBV7-2; 7 bases are shared with TRBD1. V was clipped by 4 bases and J by 2 bases; unmatched bases: 4. The germline CDR1 and CDR2 sequences are SGHTA and FQGNSA. There are 14 residues in the CDR3. The CDR3 region has the DNA TGTGCCAGCAGCTCTCGGGACAGACAAGAGACCCAGTACTTC. This sequence encodes CASSSRDRQETQYF. The full variable domain, completed using reference TRBV7-2 and TRBJ2-5, is GAGVSQSPSNKVTEKGKDVELRCDPISGHTALYWYRQSLGQGLEFLIYFQGNSAPDKSGLPSDRFSAERTGGSVSTLTIQRTQQEDSAVYLCASSSRDRQETQYFGPGTRLLVL.

A few counts support this clone. This chain joins TRBV7-6 and TRBJ1-2; D might be TRBD1 (6 bases). With 5 bases removed from V and 5 bases from J, the gap between germline ends came to 12 bases. CDR3 length: 13 amino acids. Germline V gene sequence: CDR1 SGHVS, CDR2 FNYEAQ. The CDR3 is CASSAADSYGYTF. CDR3 coding DNA: TGTGCCAGCAGCGCCGCGGACAGTTATGGCTACACCTTC. Based on the CDR3 plus reference TRBV7-6 and TRBJ1-2, the full variable domain is GAGVSQSPRYKVTKRGQDVALRCDPISGHVSLYWYRQALGQGPEFLTYFNYEAQQDKSGLPNDRFSAERPEGSISTLTIQRTEQRDSAMYRCASSAADSYGYTFGSGTRLTVV.

This chain joins TRBV30 and TRBJ2-1, with D hard to call. Germline V gene lookup returns CDR1 GTSNPN and CDR2 SVGIG (reference sequence). This CDR3 is 14 amino acids long. V was shortened by 1 base and J by 2 bases, with 9 bases between the two germline ends. The CDR3 reads CAWSAQRAYNEQFF. The CDR3 region has the DNA TGTGCCTGGAGTGCCCAGCGTGCCTACAATGAGCAGTTCTTC.

The genes are TRBV12-3 or TRBV12-4 and TRBJ2-1; TRBD2 agrees at 8 bases. This CDR3 has 13 residues. Losses at the gene ends were 5 bases for V and 9 bases for J; bases not matched to a gene: 6. CDR3 in DNA: TGTGCCAGCAGTAATGGACTAGCCTTTGAGCAGTTCTTC. The encoded protein is CASSNGLAFEQFF.

Turning to this clone: The same CDR3 can be traced to other DNA sequences in this sample. The V call is TRBV5-1, the J call TRBJ2-1; 9 positions agree with TRBD1. V lost 7 bases and J lost 4; bases outside the gene matches: 6. Per germline, CDR1 SGHRS and CDR2 YFSETQ. This CDR3 has 14 amino acids. CDR3 coding DNA: TGCGCCAGCTCCCCGGGACAGGGTTACAATGAGCAGTTCTTC. This encodes CASSPGQGYNEQFF.

The chain couples TRBV28 to TRBJ2-4; D is possibly TRBD1 (5 bases). With 5 bases removed from V and 0 bases from J, the gap between germline ends came to 14 bases. The CDR3 consists of 16 residues. Germline CDR1 is MDHEN and CDR2 is SYDVKM. CDR3 DNA sequence: TGTGCCAGCAGTAAGTCAGGGAAACAAGCCAAAAACATTCAGTACTTC. Protein product: CASSKSGKQAKNIQYF.

The rearrangement links TRBV4-2 to TRBJ1-4; a possible D gene is TRBD1 (6 bases). V lost 1 base and J 6 bases, leaving 9 bases between the germline ends. CDR3 size: 14 residues. Germline V gives CDR1 LGHNA, CDR2 YNFKEQ. CDR3 bases: TGTGCCAGCAGCCAAGTGTCAGGGGATGAAAAACTGTTTTTT. The encoded protein is CASSQVSGDEKLFF.